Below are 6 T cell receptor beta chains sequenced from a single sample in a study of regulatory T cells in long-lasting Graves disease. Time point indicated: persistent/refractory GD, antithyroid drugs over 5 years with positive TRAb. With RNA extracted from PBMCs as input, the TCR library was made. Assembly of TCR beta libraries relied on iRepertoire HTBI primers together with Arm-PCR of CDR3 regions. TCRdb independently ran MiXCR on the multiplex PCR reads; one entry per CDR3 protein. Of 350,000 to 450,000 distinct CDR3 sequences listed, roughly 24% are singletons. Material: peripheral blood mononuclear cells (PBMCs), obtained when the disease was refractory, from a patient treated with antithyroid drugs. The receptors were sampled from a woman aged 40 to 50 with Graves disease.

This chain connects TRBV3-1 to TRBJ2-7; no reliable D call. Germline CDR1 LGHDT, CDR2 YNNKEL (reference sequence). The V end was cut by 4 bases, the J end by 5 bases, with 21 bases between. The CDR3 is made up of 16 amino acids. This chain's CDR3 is CASSPRSGKGGNEQYF. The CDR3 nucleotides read TGTGCCAGCAGCCCCAGATCGGGTAAGGGTGGGAACGAGCAGTACTTC.

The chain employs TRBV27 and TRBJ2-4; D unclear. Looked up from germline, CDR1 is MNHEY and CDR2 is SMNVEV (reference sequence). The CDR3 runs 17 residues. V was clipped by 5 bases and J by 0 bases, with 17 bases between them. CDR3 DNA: TGTGCCAGCAGTGGGCTCCGCGAGGATGGAGCCAAAAACATTCAGTACTTC. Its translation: CASSGLREDGAKNIQYF.

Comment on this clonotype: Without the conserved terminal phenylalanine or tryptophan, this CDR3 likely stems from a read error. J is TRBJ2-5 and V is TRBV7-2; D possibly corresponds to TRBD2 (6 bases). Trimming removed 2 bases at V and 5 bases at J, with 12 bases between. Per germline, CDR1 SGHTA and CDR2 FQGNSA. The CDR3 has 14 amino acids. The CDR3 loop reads CASSLKLAWETQYL. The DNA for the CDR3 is TGTGCCAGCAGCTTAAAGCTAGCGTGGGAGACCCAGTACCTC.

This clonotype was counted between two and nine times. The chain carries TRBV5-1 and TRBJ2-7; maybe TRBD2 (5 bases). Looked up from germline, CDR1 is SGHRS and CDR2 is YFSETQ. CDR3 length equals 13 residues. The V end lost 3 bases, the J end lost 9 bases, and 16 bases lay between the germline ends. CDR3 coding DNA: TGCGCCAGCAGCTCGGGGATTACCTGGGGGCAGTACTTC. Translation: CASSSGITWGQYF.

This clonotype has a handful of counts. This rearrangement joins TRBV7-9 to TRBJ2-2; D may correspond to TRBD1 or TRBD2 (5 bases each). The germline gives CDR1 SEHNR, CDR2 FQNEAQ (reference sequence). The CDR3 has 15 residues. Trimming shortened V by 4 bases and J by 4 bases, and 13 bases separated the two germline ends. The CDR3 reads CASSSSRAGTGELFF. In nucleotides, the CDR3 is TGTGCCAGCAGCTCTAGCAGGGCAGGCACCGGGGAGCTGTTTTTT.

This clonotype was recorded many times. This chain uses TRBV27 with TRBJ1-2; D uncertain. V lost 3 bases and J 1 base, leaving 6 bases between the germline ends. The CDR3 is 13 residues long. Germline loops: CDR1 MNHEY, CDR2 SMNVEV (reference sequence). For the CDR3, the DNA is TGTGCCAGCAGTTTCCGACTTAACTATGGCTACACCTTC. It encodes CASSFRLNYGYTF.